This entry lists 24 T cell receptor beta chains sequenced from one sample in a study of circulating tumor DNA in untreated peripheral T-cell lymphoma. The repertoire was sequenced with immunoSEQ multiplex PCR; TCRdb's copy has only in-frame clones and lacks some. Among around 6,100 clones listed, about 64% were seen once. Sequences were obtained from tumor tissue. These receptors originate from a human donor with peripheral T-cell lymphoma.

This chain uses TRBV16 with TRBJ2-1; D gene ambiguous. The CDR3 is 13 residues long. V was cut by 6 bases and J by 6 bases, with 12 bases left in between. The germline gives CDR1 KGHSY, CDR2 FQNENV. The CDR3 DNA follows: TGTGCCAGCAGTCCGTTTCCCCGCAATGAGCAGTTCTTC. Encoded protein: CASSPFPRNEQFF. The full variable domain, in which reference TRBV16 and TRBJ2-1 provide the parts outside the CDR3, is GEEVAQTPKHLVRGEGQKAKLYCAPIKGHSYVFWYQQVLKNEFKFLISFQNENVFDETGMPKERFSAKCLPNSPCSLEIQATKLEDSAVYFCASSPFPRNEQFFGPGTRLTVL.

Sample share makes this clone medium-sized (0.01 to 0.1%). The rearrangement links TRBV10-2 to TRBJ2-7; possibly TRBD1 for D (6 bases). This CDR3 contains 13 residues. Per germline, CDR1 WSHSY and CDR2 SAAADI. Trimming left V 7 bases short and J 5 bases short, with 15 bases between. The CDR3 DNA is TGCGCCAGCACAACCGGGACACCTGACGAGCAGTACTTC. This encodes CASTTGTPDEQYF.

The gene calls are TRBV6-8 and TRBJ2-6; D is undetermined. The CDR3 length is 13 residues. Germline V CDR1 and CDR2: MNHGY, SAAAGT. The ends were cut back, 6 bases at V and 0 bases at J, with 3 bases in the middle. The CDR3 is CASRSSGANVLTF. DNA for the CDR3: TGTGCCAGCAGGAGCTCTGGGGCCAACGTCCTGACTTTC.

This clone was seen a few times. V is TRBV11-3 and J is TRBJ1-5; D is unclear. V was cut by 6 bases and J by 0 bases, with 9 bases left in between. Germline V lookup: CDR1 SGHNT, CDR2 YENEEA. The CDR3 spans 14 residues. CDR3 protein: CASSNGFSNQPQHF. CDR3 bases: TGTGCCAGCAGTAACGGTTTTAGCAATCAGCCCCAGCATTTT.

The CDR3 reads CASSLSQDGYEQYF. For the CDR3, the DNA is TGTGCCAGCAGTTTATCCCAGGACGGCTACGAGCAGTACTTC. The J gene is TRBJ2-7, the V gene TRBV28; D not resolved. The V end was cut by 1 base, the J end by 3 bases, with 10 bases between. Germline lookup yields CDR1 MDHEN and CDR2 SYDVKM. The CDR3 contains 14 residues. The variable domain in full, completed from reference TRBV28 and TRBJ2-7, reads DVKVTQSSRYLVKRTGEKVFLECVQDMDHENMFWYRQDPGLGLRLIYFSYDVKMKEKGDIPEGYSVSREKKERFSLILESASTNQTSMYLCASSLSQDGYEQYFGPGTRLTVT.

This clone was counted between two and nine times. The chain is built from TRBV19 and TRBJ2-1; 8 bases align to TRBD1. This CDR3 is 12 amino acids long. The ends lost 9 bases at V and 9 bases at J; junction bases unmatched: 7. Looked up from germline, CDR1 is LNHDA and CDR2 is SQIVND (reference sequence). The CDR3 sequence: CASRTGWGEQFF. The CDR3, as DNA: TGTGCCAGCCGGACAGGGTGGGGTGAGCAGTTCTTC.

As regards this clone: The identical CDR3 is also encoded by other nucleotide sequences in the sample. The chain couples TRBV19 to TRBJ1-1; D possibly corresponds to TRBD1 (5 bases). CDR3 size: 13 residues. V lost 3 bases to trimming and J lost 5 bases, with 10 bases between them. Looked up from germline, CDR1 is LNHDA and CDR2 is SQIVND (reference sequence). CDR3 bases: TGTGCCAGTAGTATCGGGGGTGGGACTGAAGCTTTCTTT. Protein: CASSIGGGTEAFF.

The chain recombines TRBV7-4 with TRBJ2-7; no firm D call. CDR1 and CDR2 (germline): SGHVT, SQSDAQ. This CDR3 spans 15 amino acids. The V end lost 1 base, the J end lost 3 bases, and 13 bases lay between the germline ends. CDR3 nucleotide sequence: TGTGCCAGCAGCTTAGAAGTGCAGTCCTACTACGAGCAGTACTTC. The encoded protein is CASSLEVQSYYEQYF.

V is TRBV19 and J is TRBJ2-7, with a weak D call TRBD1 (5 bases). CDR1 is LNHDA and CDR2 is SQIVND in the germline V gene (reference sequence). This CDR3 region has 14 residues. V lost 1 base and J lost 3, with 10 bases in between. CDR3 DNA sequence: TGTGCCAGTAGTATAGTTTCAGGGAACTACGAGCAGTACTTC. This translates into CASSIVSGNYEQYF.

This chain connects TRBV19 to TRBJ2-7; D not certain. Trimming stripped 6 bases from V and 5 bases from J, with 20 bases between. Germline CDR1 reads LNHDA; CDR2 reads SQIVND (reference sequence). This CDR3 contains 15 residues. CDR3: CASSTRLVYSDEQYF. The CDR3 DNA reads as TGTGCCAGTAGCACCCGACTCGTCTATTCAGACGAGCAGTACTTC.

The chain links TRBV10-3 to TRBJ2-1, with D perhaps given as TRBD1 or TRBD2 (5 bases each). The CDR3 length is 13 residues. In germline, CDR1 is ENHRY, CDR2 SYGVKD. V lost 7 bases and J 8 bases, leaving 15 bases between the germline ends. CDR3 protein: CAIMGQGDDEQFF. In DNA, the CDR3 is TGTGCCATCATGGGGCAGGGAGATGATGAGCAGTTCTTC.

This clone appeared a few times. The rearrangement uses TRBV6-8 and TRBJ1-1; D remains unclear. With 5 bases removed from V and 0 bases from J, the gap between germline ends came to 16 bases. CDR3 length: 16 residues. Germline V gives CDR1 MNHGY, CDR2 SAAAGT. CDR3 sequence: CASSDPHGKMNTEAFF. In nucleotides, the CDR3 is TGTGCCAGCAGTGACCCCCATGGCAAAATGAACACTGAAGCTTTCTTT.

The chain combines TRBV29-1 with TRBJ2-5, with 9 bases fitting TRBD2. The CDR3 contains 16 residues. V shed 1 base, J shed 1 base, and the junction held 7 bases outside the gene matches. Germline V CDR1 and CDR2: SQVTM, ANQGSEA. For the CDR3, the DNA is TGCAGCGTTGAAGGGCTAGCGGGGAAATTCCAAGAGACCCAGTACTTC. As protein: CSVEGLAGKFQETQYF.

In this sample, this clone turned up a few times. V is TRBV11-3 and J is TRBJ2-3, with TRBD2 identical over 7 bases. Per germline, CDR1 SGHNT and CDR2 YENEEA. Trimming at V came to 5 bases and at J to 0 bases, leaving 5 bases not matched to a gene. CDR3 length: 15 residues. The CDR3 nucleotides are TGTGCCAGCAGCCCCCAGCGGGAAAGCACAGATACGCAGTATTTT. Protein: CASSPQRESTDTQYF.

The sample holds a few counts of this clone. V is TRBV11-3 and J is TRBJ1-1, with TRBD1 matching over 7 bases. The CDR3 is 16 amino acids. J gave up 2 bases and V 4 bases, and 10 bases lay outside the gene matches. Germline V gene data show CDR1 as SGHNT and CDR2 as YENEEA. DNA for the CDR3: TGTGCCAGCAGCTCGGGACAGACCCCAGGAAACACTGAAGCTTTCTTT. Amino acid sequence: CASSSGQTPGNTEAFF.

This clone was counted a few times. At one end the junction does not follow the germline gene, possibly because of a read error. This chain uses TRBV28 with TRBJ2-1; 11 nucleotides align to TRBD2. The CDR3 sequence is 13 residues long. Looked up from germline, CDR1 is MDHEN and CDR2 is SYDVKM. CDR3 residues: CASNLAGGPFQFF. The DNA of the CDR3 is TGTGCCAGCAATTTAGCGGGGGGGCCGTTTCAGTTCTTC.

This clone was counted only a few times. As DNA, the CDR3 is TGTGCCAGCAGTGAGACAGGGGAAAACACCGGGGAGCTGTTTTTT. Amino acid sequence: CASSETGENTGELFF. The chain employs TRBV6-8 and TRBJ2-2; 8 positions match TRBD1. Germline CDR1 is MNHGY and CDR2 is SAAAGT. The CDR3 has 15 residues. Trimming cost V 5 bases and J 2 bases; bases outside gene matches: 4.

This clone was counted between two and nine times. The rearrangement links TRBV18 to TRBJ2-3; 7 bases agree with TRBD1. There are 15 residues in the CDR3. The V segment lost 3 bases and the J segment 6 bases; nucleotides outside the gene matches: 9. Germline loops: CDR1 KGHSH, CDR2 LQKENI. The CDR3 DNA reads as TGTGCCAGCTCACCCCGGGACAGACTCACGGATACGCAGTATTTT. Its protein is CASSPRDRLTDTQYF.

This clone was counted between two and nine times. CDR3: CASRGRNNEQFF. As DNA, the CDR3 is TGTGCCAGCAGGGGTAGAAACAATGAGCAGTTCTTC. This sequence joins TRBV25-1 and TRBJ2-1, with unresolved D. The CDR3 consists of 12 residues. The V gene lost 6 bases and the J gene lost 5 bases, with 8 bases spanning the gap. CDR1 is MGHDK and CDR2 is SYGVNS in the germline V gene.

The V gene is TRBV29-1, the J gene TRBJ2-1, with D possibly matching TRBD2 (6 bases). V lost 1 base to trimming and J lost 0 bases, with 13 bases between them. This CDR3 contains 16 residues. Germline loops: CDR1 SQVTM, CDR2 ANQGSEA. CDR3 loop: CSVEVAVLFSYNEQFF. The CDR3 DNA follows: TGCAGCGTTGAAGTAGCGGTTCTATTCTCCTACAATGAGCAGTTCTTC.

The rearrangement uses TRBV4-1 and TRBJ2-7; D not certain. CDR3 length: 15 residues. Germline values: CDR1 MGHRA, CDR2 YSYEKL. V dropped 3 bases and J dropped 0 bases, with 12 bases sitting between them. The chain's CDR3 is CASSQIPLGSYEQYF. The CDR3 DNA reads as TGCGCCAGCAGCCAGATCCCCTTGGGCTCCTACGAGCAGTACTTC.

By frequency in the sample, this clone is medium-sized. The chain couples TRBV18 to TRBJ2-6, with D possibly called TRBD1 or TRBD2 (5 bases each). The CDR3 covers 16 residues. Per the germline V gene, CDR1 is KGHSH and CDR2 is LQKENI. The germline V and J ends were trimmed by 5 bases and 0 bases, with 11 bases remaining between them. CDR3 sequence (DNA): TGTGCCAGCTCAATGGGACCGCGCTCTGGGGCCAACGTCCTGACTTTC. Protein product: CASSMGPRSGANVLTF.

The CDR3 coding sequence is TGCGCCAGCAGCTTGTATGACACTAACACTGAAGCTTTCTTT. This gives the protein CASSLYDTNTEAFF. V usage is TRBV5-1 and J usage is TRBJ1-1, with D unclear. V lost 1 base and J lost 2, with 9 bases in between. Germline V gene sequence: CDR1 SGHRS, CDR2 YFSETQ. This CDR3 has 14 residues.

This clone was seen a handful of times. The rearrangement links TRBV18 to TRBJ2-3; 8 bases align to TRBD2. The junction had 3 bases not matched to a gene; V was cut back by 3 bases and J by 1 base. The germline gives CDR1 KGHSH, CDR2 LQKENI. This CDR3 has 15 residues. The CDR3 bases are TGTGCCAGCTCACCCCCCGGGAGGGGCACAGATACGCAGTATTTT. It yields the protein CASSPPGRGTDTQYF.